A single sample gave rise to the 32 T cell receptor beta chains below, sequenced in a study of blood T cell repertoires in COVID-19. Produced via immunoSEQ multiplex PCR; TCRdb's table is partial and in-frame only. The table has about 98,000 clones, around 87% seen once. Sequencing was carried out using peripheral blood. These receptors were collected from a man aged 45-65 years with active or convalescent COVID-19.

The rearrangement joins TRBV7-9 to TRBJ2-7, with 13 bases lining up with TRBD2. The J segment lost 7 bases and the V segment lost 5 bases, leaving 8 bases of the junction unmatched. CDR1 and CDR2 from the germline V gene are SEHNR and FQNEAQ (reference sequence). The CDR3 contains 15 residues. Written as DNA, the CDR3 is TGTGCCAGCAGCCCCTCCGGACTAGCGGGGGAAGAGCAGTACTTC. It specifies CASSPSGLAGEEQYF.

The rearrangement links TRBV4-2 to TRBJ2-5, with 10 bases lining up with TRBD2. J lost 5 bases, V lost 0 bases, and 9 bases had no gene match. Germline CDR1 reads LGHNA; CDR2 reads YNFKEQ. This CDR3 is 17 amino acids long. CDR3 coding DNA: TGTGCCAGCAGCCAAGATGGCGAGCGGGGGGGCGGTGAGACCCAGTACTTC. Translation: CASSQDGERGGGETQYF.

The chain uses TRBV6-5 and TRBJ1-1; D uncertain. This CDR3 is 13 amino acids long. CDR1 is MNHEY, CDR2 SVGAGI, per germline. Trimming removed 5 bases at V and 3 bases at J, with 10 bases between. The CDR3 here is CASSPATYTEAFF. DNA of the CDR3: TGTGCCAGCAGTCCCGCCACTTACACTGAAGCTTTCTTT.

This clone was recorded only once. This chain links TRBV11-3 with TRBJ1-1; no clear D. Germline CDR1 and CDR2: SGHNT and YENEEA. This CDR3 is built from 14 residues. V shed 5 bases and J shed 4 bases, with 14 bases lying between them. The CDR3 DNA is TGTGCCAGCAGCCCAGGTGGTGTTGGCACTGAAGCTTTCTTT. This sequence encodes CASSPGGVGTEAFF. Full variable domain (remainder filled in from reference TRBV11-3 and TRBJ1-1): EAGVVQSPRYKIIEKKQPVAFWCNPISGHNTLYWYLQNLGQGPELLIRYENEEAVDDSQLPKDRFSAERLKGVDSTLKIQPAELGDSAVYLCASSPGGVGTEAFFGQGTRLTVV.

The V and J genes are TRBV5-1 and TRBJ1-2, with D tentatively TRBD1 (5 bases). The V end lost 1 base, the J end lost 6 bases, and 10 bases lay between the germline ends. The germline V gene has CDR1 SGHRS and CDR2 YFSETQ. This CDR3 is built from 13 residues. This CDR3 reads CASSLQGTDGYTF. DNA of the CDR3: TGCGCCAGCAGCTTGCAGGGTACGGATGGCTACACCTTC.

J is TRBJ2-5 and V is TRBV7-9; 8 nucleotides align to TRBD2. With V trimmed by 5 bases and J by 2 bases, 7 bases remained unmatched. The CDR3 totals 15 residues. Germline-derived CDR1 and CDR2 are SEHNR and FQNEAQ (reference sequence). The CDR3 protein is CASSPSRLAQETQYF. The CDR3 bases are TGTGCCAGCAGCCCCTCAAGACTAGCGCAAGAGACCCAGTACTTC.

The chain combines TRBV5-5 with TRBJ2-5, with a weak D call TRBD2 (5 bases). The CDR3 is 14 amino acids. Germline CDR1 is SGHKS and CDR2 is YYEKEE (reference sequence). Trimming took off 2 bases at V and 5 bases at J, with 13 bases between the two ends. CDR3 residues: CASSFRLPGETQYF. CDR3 nucleotides: TGTGCCAGCAGCTTTCGGCTCCCGGGGGAGACCCAGTACTTC. Using reference TRBV5-5 and TRBJ2-5 for the parts outside the CDR3, the full variable domain is DAGVTQSPTHLIKTRGQQVTLRCSPISGHKSVSWYQQVLGQGPQFIFQYYEKEERGRGNFPDRFSARQFPNYSSELNVNALLLGDSALYLCASSFRLPGETQYFGPGTRLLVL.

The gene calls are TRBV6-5 and TRBJ1-3, with D unclear. Germline assignment: CDR1 MNHEY and CDR2 SVGAGI. Trimming pared 8 bases from V and 4 bases from J, leaving 12 bases between. This CDR3 has 13 amino acids. This CDR3 reads CASRLSTGNTIYF. The CDR3 DNA reads as TGTGCCAGCCGCTTGAGTACCGGAAACACCATATATTTT.

The chain's CDR3 is CASSGTGGYGQYF. CDR3 nucleotides: TGCGCCAGCAGCGGGACAGGGGGCTATGGGCAGTACTTC. The chain carries TRBV10-1 and TRBJ2-7, with 12 bases lining up with TRBD1. The CDR3 is 13 amino acids. The germline gives CDR1 WNHNN, CDR2 SYGVQD (reference sequence). V lost 6 bases, J lost 9 bases, and 6 bases stayed unmatched.

The gene calls are TRBV29-1 and TRBJ1-1; possible D gene TRBD1, 6 bases. From germline, CDR1 is SQVTM and CDR2 ANQGSEA. Trimming left V 3 bases short and J 0 bases short, with 11 bases between. The CDR3 consists of 14 residues. The CDR3 region is CSVERGGVNTEAFF. The CDR3 DNA reads as TGCAGCGTTGAGAGGGGGGGCGTGAACACTGAAGCTTTCTTT.

The V and J genes are TRBV27 and TRBJ1-4; the D is unclear. V was cut by 6 bases and J by 0 bases, with 5 bases left in between. The CDR3 runs 13 residues. Germline CDR1 is MNHEY and CDR2 is SMNVEV (reference sequence). DNA for the CDR3: TGTGCCAGCAGGGGAGCAACTAATGAAAAACTGTTTTTT. Protein: CASRGATNEKLFF.

This rearrangement joins TRBV7-2 to TRBJ1-2, with a possible D match to TRBD1 (5 bases). V gave up 7 bases and J gave up 0 bases, with 15 bases separating them. CDR1 and CDR2 from the germline V gene are SGHTA and FQGNSA. This CDR3 is built from 15 residues. CDR3 in amino acids: CASTSAPRANYGYTF. CDR3 nucleotide sequence: TGTGCCAGCACCTCGGCCCCCAGGGCTAACTATGGCTACACCTTC. Using reference TRBV7-2 and TRBJ1-2 for the parts outside the CDR3, the full variable domain is GAGVSQSPSNKVTEKGKDVELRCDPISGHTALYWYRQSLGQGLEFLIYFQGNSAPDKSGLPSDRFSAERTGGSVSTLTIQRTQQEDSAVYLCASTSAPRANYGYTFGSGTRLTVV.

The gene calls are TRBV24-1 and TRBJ1-5; 7 bases agree with TRBD1. The trim removed 2 bases at V and 9 bases at J, leaving 9 bases unmatched. Per the germline V gene, CDR1 is KGHDR and CDR2 is SFDVKD. The CDR3 is 15 residues long. The CDR3 spells CATSDSATGLRPQHF. The CDR3 coding sequence is TGTGCCACCAGTGATTCGGCGACAGGGTTACGGCCCCAGCATTTT.

The chain joins TRBV2 to TRBJ1-1; D is possibly TRBD1 (5 bases). V was shortened by 6 bases and J by 6 bases, with 5 bases between the two germline ends. The CDR3 runs 10 residues. Germline CDR1 is SNHLY and CDR2 is FYNNEI. This CDR3 reads CASRTAEAFF. The CDR3 region has the DNA TGTGCCAGCAGGACAGCTGAAGCTTTCTTT. Based on the CDR3 plus reference TRBV2 and TRBJ1-1, the full variable domain is EPEVTQTPSHQVTQMGQEVILRCVPISNHLYFYWYRQILGQKVEFLVSFYNNEISEKSEIFDDQFSVERPDGSNFTLKIRSTKLEDSAMYFCASRTAEAFFGQGTRLTVV.

The chain joins TRBV2 to TRBJ1-1; no clear D gene. There are 13 residues in the CDR3. Trimming left V 7 bases short and J 0 bases short, with 9 bases between. CDR1 SNHLY and CDR2 FYNNEI come from the germline V gene. CDR3 sequence (DNA): TGTGCCAGCATCTCTGAGATGAACACTGAAGCTTTCTTT. It encodes CASISEMNTEAFF.

This sequence joins TRBV28 and TRBJ1-4, with 8 bases identical to TRBD1. The CDR3 has 16 amino acids. In germline, CDR1 is MDHEN, CDR2 SYDVKM. V lost 6 bases and J lost 0; bases outside the gene matches: 6. CDR3 in DNA: TGTGCCAGCAGCCAGACAGGGGTCACAACTAATGAAAAACTGTTTTTT. Residues: CASSQTGVTTNEKLFF.

As regards this clone: The junction does not match germline at one end; this may be a read error. The chain couples TRBV20-1 to TRBJ1-2; maybe TRBD1 (5 bases). CDR3 length: 11 amino acids. Germline CDR1 and CDR2: DFQATT and SNEGSKA (reference sequence). For the CDR3, the DNA is TGCAGTGCTAGCTCAGGGCAGGGTAGCTCCTTC. It specifies CSASSGQGSSF.

J is TRBJ1-1 and V is TRBV29-1; 8 bases align to TRBD1. This CDR3 is 14 amino acids long. The V gene end was trimmed by 1 base and the J gene end by 5 bases; junction bases not matched to a gene: 6. CDR1 SQVTM and CDR2 ANQGSEA come from the germline V gene. CDR3 amino acids: CSVEALDRVTEAFF. CDR3 bases: TGCAGCGTTGAAGCCCTGGACAGGGTGACTGAAGCTTTCTTT.

The rearrangement uses TRBV2 and TRBJ2-1, with TRBD2 as a possible D gene (6 bases). Looked up from germline, CDR1 is SNHLY and CDR2 is FYNNEI. V dropped 6 bases and J dropped 7 bases, with 13 bases sitting between them. CDR3 length: 13 amino acids. This chain's CDR3 is CASRGGRRNEQFF. For the CDR3, the DNA is TGTGCCAGCAGGGGGGGACGACGAAATGAGCAGTTCTTC. The variable domain in full, with the rest retrieved from reference TRBV2 and TRBJ2-1, is EPEVTQTPSHQVTQMGQEVILRCVPISNHLYFYWYRQILGQKVEFLVSFYNNEISEKSEIFDDQFSVERPDGSNFTLKIRSTKLEDSAMYFCASRGGRRNEQFFGPGTRLTVL.

On this clone itself: The junction shows a germline mismatch at one end, possibly a read error. The chain is built from TRBV4-1 and TRBJ1-4; maybe TRBD1 (6 bases). There are 14 residues in the CDR3. Germline CDR1 and CDR2: MGHRA and YSYEKL. The CDR3 DNA reads as TGCGCCAGCACCCAACAGGGTCTTAATGAAAAACTGTTTTTT. As protein: CASTQQGLNEKLFF.

This clone was detected only a few times. The chain is built from TRBV24-1 and TRBJ1-2; 7 nucleotides line up with TRBD1. The trim removed 7 bases at V and 4 bases at J, leaving 14 bases unmatched. The CDR3 is 16 amino acids. CDR1 is KGHDR and CDR2 is SFDVKD in the germline V gene. The CDR3, as DNA: TGTGCCACCAGATCTGACAGGGTCCTTGGCGGCTATGGCTACACCTTC. It translates to CATRSDRVLGGYGYTF.

The V gene is TRBV9, the J gene TRBJ1-1; possible D gene TRBD1, 5 bases. Trimming pared 0 bases from V and 5 bases from J, leaving 11 bases between. CDR3 size: 14 residues. Germline-derived CDR1 and CDR2 are SGDLS and YYNGEE. The CDR3, as DNA: TGTGCCAGCAGCGTAGATCTATCAGGGACTGAAGCTTTCTTT. This gives the protein CASSVDLSGTEAFF.

The V gene is TRBV5-1, the J gene TRBJ2-4; 9 bases line up with TRBD1. V shed 4 bases and J 8 bases; nucleotides not matched to a gene: 10. The CDR3 consists of 15 residues. The germline gives CDR1 SGHRS, CDR2 YFSETQ. This CDR3 is CASSRTGGGMDIQYF. As DNA, the CDR3 is TGCGCCAGCAGCCGCACAGGGGGCGGTATGGACATTCAGTACTTC. Combining the CDR3 with reference TRBV5-1 and TRBJ2-4 gives the whole variable domain KAGVTQTPRYLIKTRGQQVTLSCSPISGHRSVSWYQQTPGQGLQFLFEYFSETQRNKGNFPGRFSGRQFSNSRSEMNVSTLELGDSALYLCASSRTGGGMDIQYFGAGTRLSVL.

This sequence joins TRBV6-2 or TRBV6-3 and TRBJ2-6; 7 nucleotides line up with TRBD1. Germline CDR1 MNHEY, CDR2 SVGEGT. The CDR3 covers 16 residues. The V segment lost 6 bases and the J segment 4 bases; nucleotides outside the gene matches: 9. The CDR3 DNA follows: TGTGCCAGCAGCCGGGACAGTGAACCCGGGGCCAACGTCCTGACTTTC. Encoded protein: CASSRDSEPGANVLTF.

The chain carries TRBV28 and TRBJ2-3; 7 bases map to TRBD1. Per the germline V gene, CDR1 is MDHEN and CDR2 is SYDVKM. With V trimmed by 6 bases and J by 5 bases, 5 bases remained unmatched. CDR3 length: 13 residues. The CDR3: CASSEGARDTQYF. In DNA, the CDR3 is TGTGCCAGCAGCGAGGGGGCAAGAGATACGCAGTATTTT. The whole variable domain, filled in from reference TRBV28 and TRBJ2-3, reads DVKVTQSSRYLVKRTGEKVFLECVQDMDHENMFWYRQDPGLGLRLIYFSYDVKMKEKGDIPEGYSVSREKKERFSLILESASTNQTSMYLCASSEGARDTQYFGPGTRLTVL.

The chain has TRBV2 and TRBJ2-2; D is unresolved. Deletions cut 4 bases from V and 0 bases from J, with 6 bases between. The CDR3 extends over 14 amino acids. CDR1 and CDR2 (germline): SNHLY, FYNNEI. The CDR3 reads CASSVAANTGELFF. CDR3 DNA: TGTGCCAGCAGTGTGGCAGCGAACACCGGGGAGCTGTTTTTT.

In its sample, this clone was seen once. The chain has TRBV11-2 and TRBJ1-2; D not certain. The CDR3 is 15 amino acids. V lost 5 bases, J lost 0 bases, and 13 bases lay in between. Germline V gene data show CDR1 as SGHAT and CDR2 as FQNNGV. In DNA form, the CDR3 reads TGTGCCAGCAGCATTGAGGGCAGCGCTAACTATGGCTACACCTTC. Translated, it gives CASSIEGSANYGYTF.

The gene calls are TRBV4-3 and TRBJ2-4; TRBD2 might be the D (6 bases). V dropped 0 bases and J dropped 11 bases, with 26 bases sitting between them. The CDR3 covers 18 residues. Germline CDR1 is LGHNA and CDR2 is YSLEER. The CDR3 coding sequence is TGCGCCAGCAGCCAAGATCTCGGGCGGGGATGGGGGTCCAACGTTCAGTACTTC. Translated, it gives CASSQDLGRGWGSNVQYF.

A note on this clone: Other nucleotide sequences from this sample produce the same CDR3. The chain links TRBV5-1 to TRBJ2-5; tentative D call: TRBD2 (5 bases). The CDR3 sequence is 14 residues long. V dropped 0 bases and J dropped 2 bases, with 8 bases sitting between them. The germline V gene has CDR1 SGHRS and CDR2 YFSETQ. CDR3 bases: TGCGCCAGCAGCTTGGGGACTCTACAAGAGACCCAGTACTTC. This gives the protein CASSLGTLQETQYF.

V gene TRBV3-1 (or the pseudogene TRBV3-2) combines with J gene TRBJ2-3; D gene unclear. This CDR3 spans 14 amino acids. The V end lost 8 bases, the J end lost 2 bases, and 14 bases lay between the germline ends. Germline loops: CDR1 LGHDT, CDR2 YNNKEL (reference sequence). The CDR3: CASSLLDTTDTQYF. The CDR3, as DNA: TGTGCCAGCTCCCTATTAGACACCACAGATACGCAGTATTTT.

The chain employs TRBV25-1 and TRBJ1-1, with a possible D match to TRBD1 (6 bases). Between the trimmed V and J ends, which lost 2 bases and 0 bases, there was a span of 7 bases. The CDR3 length is 14 residues. Germline V lookup: CDR1 MGHDK, CDR2 SYGVNS. In DNA form, the CDR3 reads TGTGCCAGCAGTGAAACAGGGCTGAACACTGAAGCTTTCTTT. Translation gives CASSETGLNTEAFF.

This sequence joins TRBV6-5 and TRBJ2-2, with D possibly matching TRBD1 (6 bases). V dropped 9 bases and J dropped 4 bases, with 18 bases sitting between them. Per the germline V gene, CDR1 is MNHEY and CDR2 is SVGAGI. The CDR3 sequence is 15 residues long. The CDR3 spells CASGGSSMATGELFF. The DNA for the CDR3 is TGTGCCAGTGGGGGCTCTAGCATGGCCACCGGGGAGCTGTTTTTT.